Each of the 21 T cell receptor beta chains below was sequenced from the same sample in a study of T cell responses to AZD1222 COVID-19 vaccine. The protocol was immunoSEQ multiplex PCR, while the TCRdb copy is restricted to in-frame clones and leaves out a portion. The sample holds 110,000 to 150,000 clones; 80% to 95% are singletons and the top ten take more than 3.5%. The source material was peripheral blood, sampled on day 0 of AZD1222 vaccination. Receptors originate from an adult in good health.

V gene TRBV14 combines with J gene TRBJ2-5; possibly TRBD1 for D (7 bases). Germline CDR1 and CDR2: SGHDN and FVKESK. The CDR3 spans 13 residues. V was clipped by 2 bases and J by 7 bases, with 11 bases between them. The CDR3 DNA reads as TGTGCCAGCAGCCAATACCAGGGGGGGACCCAGTACTTC. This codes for CASSQYQGGTQYF.

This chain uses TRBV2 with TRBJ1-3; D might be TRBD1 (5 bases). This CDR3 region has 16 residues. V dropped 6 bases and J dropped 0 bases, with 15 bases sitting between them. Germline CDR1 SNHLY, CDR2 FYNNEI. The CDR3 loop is CASSGGLFSSGNTIYF. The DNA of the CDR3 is TGTGCCAGCAGCGGGGGTCTTTTCAGCTCTGGAAACACCATATATTTT. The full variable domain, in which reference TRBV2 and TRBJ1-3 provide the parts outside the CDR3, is EPEVTQTPSHQVTQMGQEVILRCVPISNHLYFYWYRQILGQKVEFLVSFYNNEISEKSEIFDDQFSVERPDGSNFTLKIRSTKLEDSAMYFCASSGGLFSSGNTIYFGEGSWLTVV.

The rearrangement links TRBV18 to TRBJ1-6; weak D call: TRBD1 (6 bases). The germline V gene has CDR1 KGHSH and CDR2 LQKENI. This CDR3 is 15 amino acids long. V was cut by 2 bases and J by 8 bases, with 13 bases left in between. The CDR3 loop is CASSPAGGEDSPLHF. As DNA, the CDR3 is TGTGCCAGCTCACCAGCGGGGGGCGAGGATTCACCCCTCCACTTT.

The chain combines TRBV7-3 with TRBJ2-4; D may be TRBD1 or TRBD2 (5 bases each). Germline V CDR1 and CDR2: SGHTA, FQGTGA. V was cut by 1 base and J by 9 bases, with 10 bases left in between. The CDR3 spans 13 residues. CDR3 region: CASSLIAGGIQYF. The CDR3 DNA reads TGTGCCAGCAGCTTAATCGCTGGGGGCATTCAGTACTTC.

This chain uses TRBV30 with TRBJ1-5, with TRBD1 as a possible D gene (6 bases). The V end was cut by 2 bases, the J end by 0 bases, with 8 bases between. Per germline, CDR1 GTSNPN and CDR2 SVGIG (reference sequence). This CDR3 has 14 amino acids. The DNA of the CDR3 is TGTGCCTGGAGTCAGGGGACTAGCAATCAGCCCCAGCATTTT. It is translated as CAWSQGTSNQPQHF.

CDR3 DNA: TGTGCCAGCAGCCAAGACATGGGGGGAGCTGCTGAAGCTTTCTTT. Residues: CASSQDMGGAAEAFF. The gene calls are TRBV3-1 (or the pseudogene TRBV3-2) and TRBJ1-1; TRBD1 might be the D (5 bases). The CDR3 length is 15 residues. Trimming took off 0 bases at V and 6 bases at J, with 14 bases between the two ends. The germline V gene has CDR1 LGHDT and CDR2 YNNKEL (reference sequence).

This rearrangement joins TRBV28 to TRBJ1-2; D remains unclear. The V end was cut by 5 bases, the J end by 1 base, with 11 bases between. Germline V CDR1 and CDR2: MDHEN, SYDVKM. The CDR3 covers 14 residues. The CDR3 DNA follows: TGTGCCAGCAGTACGATAAGGGTTAACTATGGCTACACCTTC. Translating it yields CASSTIRVNYGYTF.

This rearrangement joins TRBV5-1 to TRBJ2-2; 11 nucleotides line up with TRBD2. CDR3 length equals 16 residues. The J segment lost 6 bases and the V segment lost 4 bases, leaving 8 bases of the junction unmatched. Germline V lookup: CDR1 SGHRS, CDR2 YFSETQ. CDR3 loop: CASSPELAGVAGELFF. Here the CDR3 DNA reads TGCGCCAGCAGCCCAGAACTAGCGGGAGTCGCCGGGGAGCTGTTTTTT.

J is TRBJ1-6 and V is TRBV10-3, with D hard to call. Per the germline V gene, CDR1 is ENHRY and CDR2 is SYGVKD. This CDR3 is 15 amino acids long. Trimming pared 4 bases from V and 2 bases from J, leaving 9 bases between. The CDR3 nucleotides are TGTGCCATCAGTGGGAGGGAAACCTATAATTCACCCCTCCACTTT. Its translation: CAISGRETYNSPLHF.

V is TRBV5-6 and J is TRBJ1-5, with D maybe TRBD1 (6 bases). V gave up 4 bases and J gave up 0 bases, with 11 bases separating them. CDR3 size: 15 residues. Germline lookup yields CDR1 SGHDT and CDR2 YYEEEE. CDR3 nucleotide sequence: TGTGCCAGCAGCCTGACAGGCGATAGCAATCAGCCCCAGCATTTT. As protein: CASSLTGDSNQPQHF.

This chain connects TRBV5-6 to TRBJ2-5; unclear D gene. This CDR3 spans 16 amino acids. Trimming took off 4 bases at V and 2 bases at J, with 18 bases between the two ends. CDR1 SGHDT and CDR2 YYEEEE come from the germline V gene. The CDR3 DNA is TGTGCCAGCAGCCGTTACGGACGGACCCTGCAAGAGACCCAGTACTTC. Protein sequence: CASSRYGRTLQETQYF.

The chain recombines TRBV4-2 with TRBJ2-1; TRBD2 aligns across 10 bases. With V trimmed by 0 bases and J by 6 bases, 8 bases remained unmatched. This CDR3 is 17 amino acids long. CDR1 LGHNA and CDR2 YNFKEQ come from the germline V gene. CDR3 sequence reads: CASSQDPGLAVSNEQFF. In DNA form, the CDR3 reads TGTGCCAGCAGCCAAGACCCTGGACTAGCGGTGAGCAATGAGCAGTTCTTC.

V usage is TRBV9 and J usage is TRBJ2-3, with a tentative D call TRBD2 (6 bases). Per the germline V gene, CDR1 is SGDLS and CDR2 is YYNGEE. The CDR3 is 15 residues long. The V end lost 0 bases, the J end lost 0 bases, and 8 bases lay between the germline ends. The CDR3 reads CASSVGGASTDTQYF. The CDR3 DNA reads TGTGCCAGCAGCGTAGGCGGGGCCAGCACAGATACGCAGTATTTT.

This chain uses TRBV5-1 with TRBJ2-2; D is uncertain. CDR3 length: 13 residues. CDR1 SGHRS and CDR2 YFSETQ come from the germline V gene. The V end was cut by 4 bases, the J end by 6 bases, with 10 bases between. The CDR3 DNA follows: TGCGCCAGCAGCCGTCTAAGGTCCGGGGAGCTGTTTTTT. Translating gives CASSRLRSGELFF.

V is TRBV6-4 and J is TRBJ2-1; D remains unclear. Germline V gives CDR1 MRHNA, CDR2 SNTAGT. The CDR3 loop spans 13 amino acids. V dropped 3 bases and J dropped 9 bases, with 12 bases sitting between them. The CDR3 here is CASSEASMTEQFF. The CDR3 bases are TGTGCCAGCAGTGAAGCAAGTATGACTGAGCAGTTCTTC.

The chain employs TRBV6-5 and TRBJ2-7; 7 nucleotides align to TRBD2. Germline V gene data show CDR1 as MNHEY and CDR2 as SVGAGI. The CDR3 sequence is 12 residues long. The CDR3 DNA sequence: TGTGCGGCCGGGACTACCCCCTACGAGCAGTACTTC. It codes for CAAGTTPYEQYF.

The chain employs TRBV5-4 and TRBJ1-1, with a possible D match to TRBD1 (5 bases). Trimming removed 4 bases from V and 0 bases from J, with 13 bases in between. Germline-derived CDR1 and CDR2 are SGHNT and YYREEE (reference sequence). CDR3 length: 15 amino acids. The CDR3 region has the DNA TGTGCCAGCAGCACAAGACAGCAGATGAACACTGAAGCTTTCTTT. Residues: CASSTRQQMNTEAFF. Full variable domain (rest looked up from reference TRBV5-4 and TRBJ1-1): ETGVTQSPTHLIKTRGQQVTLRCSSQSGHNTVSWYQQALGQGPQFIFQYYREEENGRGNFPPRFSGLQFPNYSSELNVNALELDDSALYLCASSTRQQMNTEAFFGQGTRLTVV.

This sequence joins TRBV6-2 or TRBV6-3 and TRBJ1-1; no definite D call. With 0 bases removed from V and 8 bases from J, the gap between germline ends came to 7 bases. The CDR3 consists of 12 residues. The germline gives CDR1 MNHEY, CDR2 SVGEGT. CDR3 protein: CASSYSLWEAFF. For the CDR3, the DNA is TGTGCCAGCAGTTACTCGTTGTGGGAAGCTTTCTTT.

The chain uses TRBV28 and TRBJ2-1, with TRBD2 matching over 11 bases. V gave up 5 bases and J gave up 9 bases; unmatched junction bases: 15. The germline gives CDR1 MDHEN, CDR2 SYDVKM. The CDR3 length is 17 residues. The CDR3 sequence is CASSPLQLAGARGEQFF. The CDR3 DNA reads TGTGCCAGCAGTCCGTTGCAACTAGCGGGGGCGCGGGGTGAGCAGTTCTTC. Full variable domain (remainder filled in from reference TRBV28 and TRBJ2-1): DVKVTQSSRYLVKRTGEKVFLECVQDMDHENMFWYRQDPGLGLRLIYFSYDVKMKEKGDIPEGYSVSREKKERFSLILESASTNQTSMYLCASSPLQLAGARGEQFFGPGTRLTVL.

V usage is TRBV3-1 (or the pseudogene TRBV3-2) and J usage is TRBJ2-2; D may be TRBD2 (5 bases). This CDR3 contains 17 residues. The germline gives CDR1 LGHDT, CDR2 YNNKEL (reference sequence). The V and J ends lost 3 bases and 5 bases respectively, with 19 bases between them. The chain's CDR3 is CASSHRLVGLATGELFF. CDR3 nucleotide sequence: TGTGCCAGCAGCCATCGACTTGTTGGACTGGCTACCGGGGAGCTGTTTTTT.

The CDR3 region has the DNA TGTGCCAGTAGGCAGGGTCTAATCACTGAAGCTTTCTTT. Its protein product is CASRQGLITEAFF. The chain uses TRBV19 and TRBJ1-1, with D tentatively TRBD1 (5 bases). V shed 6 bases and J shed 4 bases, with 12 bases lying between them. This CDR3 spans 13 amino acids. Per germline, CDR1 LNHDA and CDR2 SQIVND (reference sequence).